The 24 T cell receptor beta chains given below trace back to one sample, sequenced in a study of OX40 agonist ivuxolimab in advanced cancers. Repertoires were generated with immunoSEQ multiplex PCR, while TCRdb's copy carries only in-frame clones and drops some. This table holds 30,000 to 45,000 clones, about 81% found once. The sample consisted of CD4+ or CD8+ T cells sorted from blood, taken in a trial of the OX40 agonist ivuxolimab. The receptors come from an adult with an advanced solid tumor such as melanoma, head and neck, liver or kidney cancer.

The gene calls are TRBV6-5 and TRBJ2-7, with 8 bases fitting TRBD1. The germline V gene encodes CDR1 MNHEY and CDR2 SVGAGI. The CDR3 is 14 amino acids. Losses at the gene ends were 8 bases for V and 3 bases for J; bases not matched to a gene: 9. The CDR3 DNA sequence: TGTGCCAGCCGTCGGACAGGGAGCGGCTACGAGCAGTACTTC. It translates to CASRRTGSGYEQYF.

This chain joins TRBV18 and TRBJ2-1, with 7 bases fitting TRBD1. The trim removed 2 bases at V and 6 bases at J, leaving 4 bases unmatched. In germline, CDR1 is KGHSH, CDR2 LQKENI. The CDR3 covers 14 residues. The CDR3 sequence: CASSPGTVLNEQFF. The DNA for the CDR3 is TGTGCCAGCTCACCAGGGACAGTTCTCAATGAGCAGTTCTTC.

The chain uses TRBV12-5 and TRBJ2-3, with D possibly TRBD2 on 5 matching bases. Deletions cut 1 base from V and 8 bases from J, with 7 bases between. CDR1 is LGHNT, CDR2 FRNRAP, per germline. This CDR3 is 12 amino acids long. The CDR3: CASGLDRGTQYF. The CDR3 DNA is TGTGCTAGTGGTTTGGATCGGGGTACGCAGTATTTT.

V gene TRBV12-5 combines with J gene TRBJ2-5; 7 positions match TRBD2. Trimming removed 3 bases from V and 5 bases from J; junction bases left unmatched: 6. Germline loops: CDR1 LGHNT, CDR2 FRNRAP. There are 14 residues in the CDR3. The CDR3 spells CASGLNGRKETQYF. In DNA form, the CDR3 reads TGTGCTAGTGGTTTAAACGGGAGGAAGGAGACCCAGTACTTC. The full variable domain, in which reference TRBV12-5 and TRBJ2-5 provide the parts outside the CDR3, is DARVTQTPRHKVTEMGQEVTMRCQPILGHNTVFWYRQTMMQGLELLAYFRNRAPLDDSGMPKDRFSAEMPDATLATLKIQPSEPRDSAVYFCASGLNGRKETQYFGPGTRLLVL.

The chain uses TRBV25-1 and TRBJ1-2; D call uncertain. V was pared by 4 bases and J by 4 bases, with 16 bases between. The CDR3 totals 15 residues. Per germline, CDR1 MGHDK and CDR2 SYGVNS. The CDR3 sequence is CASSVLHGGPYGYTF. CDR3 coding DNA: TGTGCCAGCAGTGTCCTCCACGGTGGGCCCTATGGCTACACCTTC.

V usage is TRBV28 and J usage is TRBJ2-7; 7 nucleotides align to TRBD2. Germline CDR1 is MDHEN and CDR2 is SYDVKM. The CDR3 totals 15 residues. V lost 4 bases, J lost 4 bases, and 10 bases stayed unmatched. This chain's CDR3 is CASSSPGTTKYEQYF. The CDR3 nucleotides are TGTGCCAGCAGTTCCCCCGGGACTACCAAATACGAGCAGTACTTC.

As to this clone: Sequence at one end of the junction differs from germline and may be a read error. Distinct nucleotide sequences in the sample also encode this CDR3. The rearrangement links TRBV15 to TRBJ2-7; D remains ambiguous. CDR3 length equals 13 residues. CDR1 LNHNV and CDR2 YYDKDF come from the germline V gene (reference sequence). CDR3 sequence: CATSRDLSYEQYF. In DNA, the CDR3 is TGCGCCACCAGCAGAGATCTGAGCTACGAGCAGTACTTC.

The chain recombines TRBV5-4 with TRBJ1-4, with D uncertain. This CDR3 region has 14 residues. V dropped 0 bases and J dropped 7 bases, with 10 bases sitting between them. Looked up from germline, CDR1 is SGHNT and CDR2 is YYREEE (reference sequence). The CDR3 DNA reads as TGTGCCAGCAGCTTGGGGCCGTGGCCTGAAAAACTGTTTTTT. The encoded protein is CASSLGPWPEKLFF. Filled out from reference TRBV5-4 and TRBJ1-4, the complete variable domain reads ETGVTQSPTHLIKTRGQQVTLRCSSQSGHNTVSWYQQALGQGPQFIFQYYREEENGRGNFPPRFSGLQFPNYSSELNVNALELDDSALYLCASSLGPWPEKLFFGSGTQLSVL.

This chain connects TRBV5-1 to TRBJ2-7; D may be TRBD1 or TRBD2 (5 bases each). The CDR3 consists of 13 residues. The germline V and J ends were trimmed by 2 bases and 3 bases, with 9 bases remaining between them. Germline values: CDR1 SGHRS, CDR2 YFSETQ. The DNA for the CDR3 is TGCGCCAGCAGCTTCCGGGGCAGCTACGAGCAGTACTTC. It is translated as CASSFRGSYEQYF.

This chain uses TRBV6-5 with TRBJ1-5, with D unresolved. CDR3 length: 13 amino acids. Trimming removed 4 bases at V and 3 bases at J, with 7 bases between. Germline CDR1 reads MNHEY; CDR2 reads SVGAGI. In nucleotides, the CDR3 is TGTGCCAGCAGTTTTTCCCTCAATCAGCCCCAGCATTTT. This translates into CASSFSLNQPQHF.

This clone was seen once. This chain links TRBV7-3 with TRBJ2-1; tentative D call: TRBD1 (6 bases). Germline CDR1 and CDR2: SGHTA and FQGTGA. This CDR3 has 15 residues. Trimming stripped 2 bases from V and 2 bases from J, with 10 bases between. CDR3 loop: CASSLGDTTYNEQFF. The DNA for the CDR3 is TGTGCCAGCAGCTTAGGGGACACAACCTACAATGAGCAGTTCTTC. The variable domain in full, completed from reference TRBV7-3 and TRBJ2-1, reads GAGVSQTPSNKVTEKGKYVELRCDPISGHTALYWYRQSLGQGPEFLIYFQGTGAADDSGLPNDRFFAVRPEGSVSTLKIQRTERGDSAVYLCASSLGDTTYNEQFFGPGTRLTVL.

The genes are TRBV6-6 and TRBJ1-1; D unresolved. There are 13 residues in the CDR3. The ends were cut back, 6 bases at V and 1 base at J, with 9 bases in the middle. CDR1 MNHNY and CDR2 SVGAGI come from the germline V gene (reference sequence). Here the CDR3 reads CASSIQKNTEAFF. Here the CDR3 DNA reads TGTGCCAGCAGCATACAGAAGAACACTGAAGCTTTCTTT.

The gene calls are TRBV19 and TRBJ2-3; D unresolved. The V and J ends lost 5 bases and 5 bases respectively, with 14 bases between them. Germline V gene sequence: CDR1 LNHDA, CDR2 SQIVND (reference sequence). This CDR3 has 14 amino acids. The CDR3 reads CASSAGFMEDTQYF. Here the CDR3 DNA reads TGTGCCAGTAGTGCTGGGTTTATGGAAGATACGCAGTATTTT.

The chain has TRBV4-3 and TRBJ1-1, with 9 bases matching TRBD1. This CDR3 contains 17 residues. The V and J ends lost 0 bases and 5 bases, in that order; junction bases with no gene match: 10. Per the germline V gene, CDR1 is LGHNA and CDR2 is YSLEER. In DNA, the CDR3 is TGCGCCAGCAGCCAAGAATTACGTGAACAGGGGGCGACTGAAGCTTTCTTT. It encodes CASSQELREQGATEAFF.

This clone has a handful of counts. This chain connects TRBV6-5 to TRBJ1-5; no definite D call. Trimming left V 2 bases short and J 8 bases short, with 10 bases between. This CDR3 contains 13 residues. Germline V CDR1 and CDR2: MNHEY, SVGAGI. The CDR3 nucleotides read TGTGCCAGCAGTTACACACTTAACGAGCCCCAGCATTTT. Amino acids: CASSYTLNEPQHF.

The chain combines TRBV30 with TRBJ1-5; 7 nucleotides align to TRBD1. This CDR3 has 14 amino acids. Germline V gives CDR1 GTSNPN, CDR2 SVGIG (reference sequence). V shed 3 bases, J shed 0 bases, and the junction held 2 bases outside the gene matches. Here the CDR3 reads CAWRGQYSNQPQHF. The CDR3 DNA follows: TGTGCCTGGAGGGGACAGTATAGCAATCAGCCCCAGCATTTT.

This chain joins TRBV7-2 and TRBJ2-5; 10 nucleotides match TRBD2. Per the germline V gene, CDR1 is SGHTA and CDR2 is FQGNSA. CDR3 length equals 16 residues. The junction had 3 bases not matched to a gene; V was cut back by 0 bases and J by 2 bases. Written as DNA, the CDR3 is TGTGCCAGCAGCTTAGCTGGGACTAGCGAGCAAGAGACCCAGTACTTC. This translates into CASSLAGTSEQETQYF.

The rearrangement links TRBV5-6 to TRBJ1-6, with D hard to call. Germline-derived CDR1 and CDR2 are SGHDT and YYEEEE. Trimming stripped 4 bases from V and 8 bases from J, with 13 bases between. The CDR3 runs 14 residues. CDR3 nucleotides: TGTGCCAGCAGCCAAGAGAGATCTGATTCACCCCTCCACTTT. It is translated as CASSQERSDSPLHF.

The chain uses TRBV5-4 and TRBJ2-7; maybe TRBD2 (5 bases). Germline V CDR1 and CDR2: SGHNT, YYREEE (reference sequence). The CDR3 length is 14 residues. V lost 4 bases to trimming and J lost 0 bases, with 11 bases between them. The CDR3 sequence: CASSQAAYSYEQYF. CDR3 coding DNA: TGTGCCAGCAGCCAAGCGGCTTACTCCTACGAGCAGTACTTC.

V gene TRBV11-2 combines with J gene TRBJ1-1, with TRBD1 as a possible D gene (5 bases). The CDR3 is 13 residues long. Germline CDR1 SGHAT, CDR2 FQNNGV. V shed 3 bases and J shed 0 bases, with 5 bases lying between them. CDR3 in DNA: TGTGCCAGCAGCTTCAGGGTGAACACTGAAGCTTTCTTT. Its translation is CASSFRVNTEAFF.

The genes are TRBV7-8 and TRBJ2-7, with D possibly matching TRBD2 (5 bases). Looked up from germline, CDR1 is SGHVS and CDR2 is FQNEAQ. This CDR3 is built from 14 residues. Trimming took off 1 base at V and 6 bases at J, with 13 bases between the two ends. CDR3 amino acids: CASSLVHSAGEQYF. In nucleotides, the CDR3 is TGTGCCAGCAGCTTAGTTCATAGCGCTGGCGAGCAGTACTTC. Combining the CDR3 with reference TRBV7-8 and TRBJ2-7 gives the whole variable domain GAGVSQSPRYKVAKRGQDVALRCDPISGHVSLFWYQQALGQGPEFLTYFQNEAQLDKSGLPSDRFFAERPEGSVSTLKIQRTQQEDSAVYLCASSLVHSAGEQYFGPGTRLTVT.

The chain is built from TRBV5-6 and TRBJ1-3; weak D call: TRBD1 (5 bases). Germline V CDR1 and CDR2: SGHDT, YYEEEE. Trimming stripped 1 base from V and 5 bases from J, with 10 bases between. There are 14 residues in the CDR3. The CDR3 loop reads CASSLSRVRNTIYF. The CDR3 bases are TGTGCCAGCAGCTTGAGCAGGGTCAGAAACACCATATATTTT. Using reference TRBV5-6 and TRBJ1-3 for the parts outside the CDR3, the full variable domain is DAGVTQSPTHLIKTRGQQVTLRCSPKSGHDTVSWYQQALGQGPQFIFQYYEEEERQRGNFPDRFSGHQFPNYSSELNVNALLLGDSALYLCASSLSRVRNTIYFGEGSWLTVV.

This clone was counted a single time. The chain couples TRBV11-2 to TRBJ2-3; D remains unclear. The CDR3 length is 16 residues. Trimming left V 1 base short and J 0 bases short, with 11 bases between. The V gene's germline CDR1 is SGHAT and CDR2 FQNNGV. The CDR3 region has the DNA TGTGCCAGCAGCTTAGCAGGTGGCCGTAGCACAGATACGCAGTATTTT. Translated: CASSLAGGRSTDTQYF.

The gene calls are TRBV6-6 and TRBJ2-1; maybe TRBD2 (5 bases). Trimming shortened V by 2 bases and J by 1 base, and 12 bases separated the two germline ends. CDR3 length equals 16 residues. Germline V gene data show CDR1 as MNHNY and CDR2 as SVGAGI (reference sequence). Written as DNA, the CDR3 is TGTGCCAGCAGTTACAGAGGGCTAGTTTCCTACAATGAGCAGTTCTTC. Amino acids: CASSYRGLVSYNEQFF.